This T cell receptor beta chain emerged from a study of cytomegalovirus exposure and HLA in healthy donors (dated by TCRdb to the late 2010s). As for the study more broadly: An earlier analysis of several hundred of the donors reported 250 to 350 Gb of sequence data and around 120 million unique TCR beta sequences from 150 million to 200 million T cells. The later analysis used no new phenotypic data to find candidate immune exposures, relying instead on TCR beta sequences and their occurrence across donors. Across around 400 genotyped donors of the cohort, an average of approximately 240,000 unique TCR beta nucleotide sequences per donor were sequenced, and roughly a sixth of those sequences were non-productive. A separate validation cohort of over 95 different subjects was used in addition to the roughly 620-subject first cohort. Approximately 330 gigabases of sequencing data and around 85 million unique TCR sequences made up an early release that covered 500 to 700 HLA-typed donors. Typing coverage differed by locus: A, B, C, DRB1 and DQB1 were typed in roughly 620-640 donors, DQA1 in about 550, DPA1 in around 610, and DPB1 in roughly 470. Of the 300 to 450 genotyped donors, about 80% fell in the genetic ancestry cluster associated with self-reported Caucasian donors. HLA typing covered class I and class II loci at four-digit resolution. A later analysis re-analyzed previously published TCR beta repertoires from several hundred donors and added high-resolution HLA genotyping to study TCR occurrence patterns. The aim of the study was to test whether cataloging public T cell receptors could identify signatures of past pathogen exposure. Donor age, sex, ethnicity and CMV serostatus were collected together with the repertoire data. Using immunosequencing, the study profiled T cell repertoires from 666 subjects and related those repertoires to cytomegalovirus serostatus. Because of strong linkage in the cohort, five DR-DQ haplotypes were treated as single units for association and clustering. The study combined high-throughput TCR immunosequencing, statistical association of individual TCRs with disease status, and machine learning to predict cytomegalovirus infection status. Every repertoire in the discovery cohort had been generated on one and the same sequencing platform. An earlier analysis of roughly 580 of the donors used high-throughput TCR beta sequencing to judge whether each TCR beta V gene segment behaved as functional or pseudogenic. A later genetic analysis took genome-wide SNP genotypes for about three fifths of the 666 donors and used that subset as a discovery cohort.

The library was produced with the immunoSEQ multiplex PCR assay. For the multiplex PCR, a mixture combining 60 forward primers for TCR Vbeta segments and 13 reverse primers for TCR Jbeta segments was used. The CDR3 region of rearranged TCR beta genes was amplified from genomic DNA by a multiplex PCR assay. The amplified TCR beta libraries were sequenced on the Illumina HiSeq System as 87-base-pair reads. In the source study's methods: Across the 600 to 700 repertoires, a later analysis counted 78 million or so unique TCR beta chains, around 11 million of which were shared by at least two donors. Raw reads were error-corrected and collapsed into unique sequences by a nearest-neighbor algorithm in which closely related sequences were merged to remove PCR and sequencing errors. V, D and J gene segments were assigned by aligning CDR3 sequences to IMGT reference sequences. Each retained sequence needed at least a six-nucleotide match to both a V gene segment and a J gene segment. Rearrangements were called productive when the CDR3 lacked stop codons and stayed in frame with V and J; all others were non-productive. CDR3 was defined according to IMGT convention as the region running from the second conserved V-encoded cysteine to the conserved J-encoded phenylalanine. In an earlier analysis of approximately 590 of the donors, sequences lacking an unambiguous match to a single V gene segment were excluded. An earlier analysis of fewer than 750 of the donors called V segments functional above 56.7% productive rearrangements and segregating when the between-donor standard deviation exceeded 5%. A statistical classification framework was built for diagnosing cytomegalovirus status from the catalog of TCR beta chain sequences. A later analysis assigned V and J genes by comparing TCR nucleotide sequences with IMGT/GENE-DB human TR gene sequences. A later analysis assigned CDR3 sequences and most-parsimonious VDJ recombination scenarios with the TCRdist pipeline. A later analysis defined each TCR beta chain by its CDR3 amino acid sequence plus V-gene family, and excluded reads lacking a unique V-gene family. To address suspected cross-contamination and a sequencing artifact, a later analysis removed under 600 highly shared, low-generation-probability nucleotide sequences. In a later analysis, a clonal expansion index was calculated for each public chain from normalized within-repertoire ranks of inferred template counts. Generation probabilities in a later analysis came from a VDJ recombination model fitted to out-of-frame rearrangements, and those results were checked against IGoR. A later analysis scored TCR-TCR, TCR-HLA and TCR-CMV co-occurrence with hypergeometric tests, applying a repertoire-size bias correction to TCR pairs. In a later analysis, false discovery rates were estimated by permuting HLA or CMV assignments 20 times. In a later analysis, co-occurring TCRs were grouped with DBSCAN, and TCRdist sequence similarity was added when clustering was performed within HLA-allele-positive subsets. Co-occurrence clustering excluded repertoires with fewer than 30,000 or more than 120,000 public chains, plus five with anomalous nucleotide sharing. TCRdb took over this immuneACCESS table, retaining in-frame rearrangements with V and J assigned. Such tables are incomplete; in checked studies, under half of the missing clones stem from an unresolved V gene, and the remainder is unexplained. That table gives V, J and clone size, and the DNA gave D and trimming. The sample has 36,000 or so clones on record, 80% to 90% of them singletons. The ten biggest clones cover 3.6% of the sample.

At the junction V is shortened by 7 bases and J by 4 bases; bases outside the gene matches: 7. The germline V gene specifies SGHTA as CDR1 and FQGNSA as CDR2. The CDR3 runs 15 amino acids, cysteine and phenylalanine included. Just the 45-base CDR3 DNA is kept, in frame starting at base 1. Note on this clone: Its binding antigen is unknown. It has no much larger one-base neighbor in the sample; base qualities were not kept.

The cohort consisted of approximately 690 healthy bone marrow donors. At the time of sampling, all cohort members were nominally healthy, though unrecorded immune exposures were likely present. The donor tested CMV seronegative and was one of the 352 seronegative cohort members. Every donor gave a peripheral blood sample, and the peripheral blood mononuclear cells from that sample were used for TCR beta sequencing. Genomic DNA was extracted from the blood cell samples with the Qiagen DNeasy Blood Extraction Kit. Points the paper makes about the study in general: According to the authors, the approach could potentially be generalized to other disease states and immunological phenotypes. Because HLA typing was unavailable for some donors at each locus, only the typed subset was used in association tests. In a later genetic analysis, a missense DCLRE1C variant was associated with V-gene and J-gene trimming of TCR beta chains, and the association was replicated in an independent cohort. A later analysis found that most CMV-associated TCR beta chains appeared HLA-restricted, with HLA associations seemingly driven largely by CMV exposure. A later analysis found that HLA-associated TCR beta chains were more clonally expanded and had lower generation probabilities than equally common non-associated chains. The study listed 150 to 200 TCR beta chains as associated with cytomegalovirus. The classifier was reported to diagnose cytomegalovirus status with high specificity and sensitivity in both the original and validation cohorts. A later analysis associated some 17,000 TCR beta sequences with specific HLA alleles at a false discovery rate of 0.05. Linkage disequilibrium might explain the correlated functional status among segregating V segments, but an unknown experimental factor could not be ruled out. A few of the identified cytomegalovirus-associated TCR beta chains were confirmed in vitro to be specific for cytomegalovirus antigens. Most TCR sequences were seen in very few donors, while some public TCRs were found in many individuals. Strong co-occurrence of HLA alleles, especially DR and DQ, made assigning TCR associations to individual alleles difficult. The sequencing pipeline was judged likely to have produced a cluster of highly shared sequence variants as a technical artifact. Some IMGT-functional V segments, including TRBV6-2 and TRBV6-3, could not be distinguished by the 87-base-pair reads and were therefore excluded. A further reported finding was that TCR beta sequences accurately predicted the HLA-A and HLA-B alleles for most subjects in the first cohort. The earlier analysis of about 600 of the donors excluded 15 to 20 rarely observed V segments, including chromosome 9 orphons, because counts were too low. Only TCR beta chains were sequenced in this cohort, and the absence of alpha or paired-chain data limited detectable features. The only immune exposure information available for the cohort was CMV serostatus. In a later analysis, several top co-occurrence clusters were reported to appear linked to parvovirus B19, influenza, CMV and Epstein-Barr virus. The presence/absence analyses assumed that sequencing depth was roughly uniform across donors, and that assumption may not be true. Compared with the 666-donor mean, donors in an Asian-associated ancestry cluster had fewer N-insertions in productive TCRs, according to a later genetic analysis. An earlier analysis of 587 of the donors showed that most TCR beta V segments appeared in productive rearrangements either about 87% or about 30% of the time, which broadly matched IMGT annotations. In a later analysis, TCR association rates were found to vary across HLA loci, with the most associated TCRs seen for DRB1 alleles and the fewest for HLA-C alleles.

The chain couples TRBV7-2 to TRBJ2-5, with 12 middle bases fitting TRBD2. The clonotype comes from a woman under 30 in good health and CMV-seronegative. Sequenced sample: PBMCs. This receptor has the CDR3 CASTELAGGGETQYF. The sequence in DNA is TGTGCCAGCACCGAACTAGCGGGGGGAGGAGAGACCCAGTACTTC.